This TCR beta chain is drawn from a study of vaccination and CD4 T cells after COVID-19. V was pared by 3 bases and J by 10 bases, with 20 bases of the junction left unmatched. There are 17 residues in the CDR3. The germline V gene encodes CDR1 DFQATT and CDR2 SNEGSKA (reference sequence). Sequenced with the Oncomine TCR Beta short-read assay was DNA taken from cultured CD4+ T cells. Using its own MiXCR run on the PCR reads, TCRdb lists one record per CDR3 protein. The sample contains 20,000 to 25,000 distinct CDR3 sequences, 43% of which appear only once. Whole-study results and caveats: Convalescent patients showed a median roughly 90% of reactive clones that were seen only post-vaccination.

Noted time point: late sampling 161 to 241 days after vaccination in a few convalescent patients. Treatment of the sample: roughly 11-day PBMC culture with coronavirus spike peptide pools or control peptides (ViraFEST assay). A remark on this clonotype: Its cognate antigen is unknown.

The chain combines TRBV20-1 with TRBJ2-3, with TRBD2 identical over 9 bases. The sample in question was CD4+ T cells from blood, cultured in vitro, obtained about 7 months after SARS-CoV-2 vaccination. The receptor was derived from a human donor who had recovered from COVID-19. CDR3 sequence (DNA): TGCAGTGCTAGCTTCTATTTTGGTAGCGGGAGCTTCGGAGCGCAGTATTTT. This gives the protein CSASFYFGSGSFGAQYF.